This is a list of T cell receptor beta chains from one sample in a study of control samples from healthy donors and cancer patients. The repertoire was sequenced with immunoSEQ multiplex PCR; TCRdb's copy has only in-frame clones and lacks some. The sample records about 150,000 clones, approximately 93% being singletons. Source material: blood. The receptors shown here come from a woman aged 40 to 50 in good health. CDR3s include the opening cysteine and the closing phenylalanine or tryptophan. The order of the fields is V gene, J gene, D gene, CDR3 DNA, CDR3 protein. D genes are given only for firm matches.

v_call: TRBV27
j_call: TRBJ1-6
d_call: .
cdr3_nt: TGTGCCAGCAGTATCCGACATGAGGCGTATAATTCACCCCTCCACTTT
cdr3_aa: CASSIRHEAYNSPLHF

v_call: TRBV6-2/TRBV6-3
j_call: TRBJ1-5
d_call: .
cdr3_nt: TGTGCCAGCAGTTACTCGACCAGTGGGAATAGCAATCAGCCCCAGCATTTT
cdr3_aa: CASSYSTSGNSNQPQHF

v_call: TRBV12-3/TRBV12-4
j_call: TRBJ2-7
d_call: TRBD2
cdr3_nt: TGTGCCAGCAGTACCCGCCGAGGGAGGGGAGAGTACTTC
cdr3_aa: CASSTRRGRGEYF

v_call: TRBV6-5
j_call: TRBJ2-1
d_call: .
cdr3_nt: TGTGCCAGCAGTTACTCGGGGGGGCCGCAGTTCTTC
cdr3_aa: CASSYSGGPQFF

v_call: TRBV7-2
j_call: TRBJ2-2
d_call: .
cdr3_nt: TGTGCCAGCAGCTTAGCGGCATTGCCCGGGGAGCTGTTTTTT
cdr3_aa: CASSLAALPGELFF

v_call: TRBV15
j_call: TRBJ2-5
d_call: .
cdr3_nt: TGTGCCACCAGCAGAGTGCCTCTGGGGAGAGAGACCCAGTACTTC
cdr3_aa: CATSRVPLGRETQYF

v_call: TRBV7-2
j_call: TRBJ1-2
d_call: .
cdr3_nt: TGTGCCAGCAGCTTAATGAACCTTCGGGGCTATGGCTACACCTTC
cdr3_aa: CASSLMNLRGYGYTF

v_call: TRBV9
j_call: TRBJ2-2
d_call: .
cdr3_nt: TGTGCCAGCAGCGGACTCCGGACAGCCAACACCGGGGAGCTGTTTTTT
cdr3_aa: CASSGLRTANTGELFF

v_call: TRBV11-1
j_call: TRBJ1-1
d_call: .
cdr3_nt: TGTGCCAGCAGCTTAGCAGTTGTGAACACTGAAGCTTTCTTT
cdr3_aa: CASSLAVVNTEAFF

v_call: TRBV7-2
j_call: TRBJ1-1
d_call: TRBD1
cdr3_nt: TGTGCCAGCAGCCCGGGACAGGTCCAATCTGAAGCTTTCTTT
cdr3_aa: CASSPGQVQSEAFF

v_call: TRBV7-9
j_call: TRBJ1-2
d_call: TRBD1
cdr3_nt: TGTGCCAGCAGCGCCAGACAGGGAAACTATGGCTACACCTTC
cdr3_aa: CASSARQGNYGYTF

v_call: TRBV5-6
j_call: TRBJ1-2
d_call: .
cdr3_nt: TGTGCCAGCAGCTTGGCATCAGGGTGGGGCTACACCTTC
cdr3_aa: CASSLASGWGYTF

v_call: TRBV18
j_call: TRBJ1-1
d_call: TRBD1
cdr3_nt: TGTGCCAGCTCACGCCTCGGGACAGATGGGACTGAAGCTTTCTTT
cdr3_aa: CASSRLGTDGTEAFF

v_call: TRBV18
j_call: TRBJ1-2
d_call: .
cdr3_nt: TGTGCCAGCTCACCGAGTGGACAGTTCTATGGCTACACCTTC
cdr3_aa: CASSPSGQFYGYTF

v_call: TRBV5-1
j_call: TRBJ2-2
d_call: .
cdr3_nt: TGCGCCAGCAGCTTGGATGCAGGGACAACCGGGGAGCTGTTTTTT
cdr3_aa: CASSLDAGTTGELFF

v_call: TRBV6-5
j_call: TRBJ2-6
d_call: .
cdr3_nt: TGTGCCAGCAGTTACTCGGCCAGGGCTGGGGCCAACGTCCTGACTTTC
cdr3_aa: CASSYSARAGANVLTF

v_call: TRBV11-2
j_call: TRBJ1-1
d_call: .
cdr3_nt: TGTGCCAGCAGCGCCTCGGTGAACACTGAAGCTTTCTTT
cdr3_aa: CASSASVNTEAFF

v_call: TRBV9
j_call: TRBJ1-4
d_call: .
cdr3_nt: TGTGCCAGCAGCACCCGAGGGTCTGGGTCCGAAAAACTGTTTTTT
cdr3_aa: CASSTRGSGSEKLFF

v_call: TRBV30
j_call: TRBJ1-2
d_call: .
cdr3_nt: TGTGCCTGGGGGAGGTCCACTAACTATGGCTACACCTTC
cdr3_aa: CAWGRSTNYGYTF

v_call: TRBV7-2
j_call: TRBJ1-1
d_call: .
cdr3_nt: TGTGCCAGCAGCTTAGCGCGGGCTAACACTGAAGCTTTCTTT
cdr3_aa: CASSLARANTEAFF

v_call: TRBV19
j_call: TRBJ1-2
d_call: .
cdr3_nt: TGTGCCAGTAGTTCGGGCAACTATGGCTACACCTTC
cdr3_aa: CASSSGNYGYTF

v_call: TRBV18
j_call: TRBJ2-1
d_call: .
cdr3_nt: TGTGCCAGCTCACCAGCAAACAGGAACAATGAGCAGTTCTTC
cdr3_aa: CASSPANRNNEQFF

v_call: TRBV6-1
j_call: TRBJ1-5
d_call: TRBD1
cdr3_nt: TGTGCCAGCAGCGAAGTCGGGACAGGGGGCGGCAATCAGCCCCAGCATTTT
cdr3_aa: CASSEVGTGGGNQPQHF

v_call: TRBV29-1
j_call: TRBJ2-7
d_call: .
cdr3_nt: TGCAGCGTTGACATCCCGGGGCTCGAGCAGTACTTC
cdr3_aa: CSVDIPGLEQYF

v_call: TRBV7-9
j_call: TRBJ1-3
d_call: .
cdr3_nt: TGTGCCAGCAGCTTAGCTGGGGTGTGGACAGAAACTGGAAACACCATATATTTT
cdr3_aa: CASSLAGVWTETGNTIYF

v_call: TRBV6-2/TRBV6-3
j_call: TRBJ1-1
d_call: .
cdr3_nt: TGTGCCAGCAGTTACTGGGGGGGGACTGAAGCTTTCTTT
cdr3_aa: CASSYWGGTEAFF

v_call: TRBV9
j_call: TRBJ1-2
d_call: TRBD1
cdr3_nt: TGTGCCAGCAGCGTAGATAACAGGGGGCGTGATGGCTACACCTTC
cdr3_aa: CASSVDNRGRDGYTF

v_call: TRBV9
j_call: TRBJ1-1
d_call: TRBD1
cdr3_nt: TGTGCCAGCAGCGTACAGACAGGGATTAACACTGAAGCTTTCTTT
cdr3_aa: CASSVQTGINTEAFF

v_call: TRBV7-6
j_call: TRBJ1-1
d_call: .
cdr3_nt: TGTGCCAGCAGCCTACAGGGTTTGAACACTGAAGCTTTCTTT
cdr3_aa: CASSLQGLNTEAFF

v_call: TRBV19
j_call: TRBJ2-7
d_call: .
cdr3_nt: TGTGCCAGTAGTAGCAGAAGGGAGGTGGGCGAGCAGTACTTC
cdr3_aa: CASSSRREVGEQYF

v_call: TRBV11-3
j_call: TRBJ2-7
d_call: .
cdr3_nt: TGTGCCAGCAGCTTAGGTCGCGGGATCTACGAGCAGTACTTC
cdr3_aa: CASSLGRGIYEQYF

v_call: TRBV7-9
j_call: TRBJ2-2
d_call: .
cdr3_nt: TGTGCCAGCAGCTTATGGGGGGATTCGACCGGGGAGCTGTTTTTT
cdr3_aa: CASSLWGDSTGELFF